The 10 T cell receptor beta chains listed next were all sequenced from one sample in a study of identical twins. In TCRdb, the 5' RACE reads were re-called with MiXCR into one record per CDR3 protein. The sample includes fewer than 900,000 distinct CDR3 sequences, about 18% of them seen just once. This sample also belongs to another study, concerning T cells expressing NK-cell markers.

Sequenced sample: PBMCs. These receptors were obtained from a woman younger than 35 in good health.

J is TRBJ2-7 and V is TRBV4-3, with 7 bases matching TRBD2. The trim removed 3 bases at V and 0 bases at J, leaving 8 bases unmatched. The germline V gene encodes CDR1 LGHNA and CDR2 YSLEER. This CDR3 has 16 residues. The CDR3 spells CASSQAQGGSSYEQYF. CDR3 coding DNA: TGCGCCAGCAGCCAGGCGCAAGGCGGGAGCTCCTACGAGCAGTACTTC.

This clonotype was counted at least ten times. The chain employs TRBV12-3 or TRBV12-4 and TRBJ2-1; D possibly corresponds to TRBD2 (5 bases). The CDR3 is 14 amino acids. V gave up 6 bases and J gave up 1 base, with 10 bases separating them. The CDR3 DNA is TGTGCCAGCAGCCCCGGCGGGTCCTACAATGAGCAGTTCTTC. Translating it yields CASSPGGSYNEQFF.

This chain links TRBV12-3 or TRBV12-4 with TRBJ2-1; D gene uncertain. Trimming removed 3 bases from V and 5 bases from J, with 20 bases in between. CDR3 length equals 17 residues. The chain's CDR3 is CASSFNPQIEPNNEQFF. DNA of the CDR3: TGTGCCAGCAGTTTCAACCCGCAAATCGAACCTAACAATGAGCAGTTCTTC.

This clonotype has a handful of counts. V is TRBV6-1 and J is TRBJ2-3; D is possibly TRBD1 or TRBD2 (5 bases each). CDR1 and CDR2 from the germline V gene are MNHNS and SASEGT. This CDR3 contains 14 residues. Trimming left V 7 bases short and J 6 bases short, with 17 bases between. CDR3 sequence: CASTLGASPDTQYF. Written as DNA, the CDR3 is TGTGCCAGCACGCTCGGGGCGTCACCCGATACGCAGTATTTT.

This clonotype was counted many times. The chain recombines TRBV12-3 or TRBV12-4 with TRBJ2-1; D is undetermined. This CDR3 is 12 amino acids long. V was pared by 4 bases and J by 5 bases, with 6 bases between. This CDR3 is CASSYRDNEQFF. In DNA form, the CDR3 reads TGTGCCAGCAGTTACCGGGACAATGAGCAGTTCTTC.

The chain recombines TRBV15 with TRBJ2-1; perhaps D is TRBD1 or TRBD2 (5 bases each). The CDR3 spans 16 residues. With 5 bases removed from V and 3 bases from J, the gap between germline ends came to 17 bases. Germline CDR1 LNHNV, CDR2 YYDKDF (reference sequence). CDR3 loop: CATSGIGGTLYNEQFF. In DNA, the CDR3 is TGTGCCACCAGCGGAATTGGGGGAACCCTCTACAATGAGCAGTTCTTC. Full variable domain (missing parts from reference TRBV15 and TRBJ2-1): DAMVIQNPRYQVTQFGKPVTLSCSQTLNHNVMYWYQQKSSQAPKLLFHYYDKDFNNEADTPDNFQSRRPNTSFCFLDIRSPGLGDTAMYLCATSGIGGTLYNEQFFGPGTRLTVL.

This sequence joins TRBV3-1 and TRBJ2-1; the match to TRBD1 covers 10 bases. Germline assignment: CDR1 LGHDT and CDR2 YNNKEL (reference sequence). After removal of 4 bases from V and 5 bases from J, the junction contained 5 bases not matched to a gene. CDR3 length: 15 residues. This chain's CDR3 is CASSPRDRGNNEQFF. The CDR3 DNA follows: TGTGCCAGCAGCCCCCGGGACAGGGGAAACAATGAGCAGTTCTTC.

The chain couples TRBV29-1 to TRBJ2-7; D may be TRBD1 (6 bases). CDR1 SQVTM and CDR2 ANQGSEA come from the germline V gene. V lost 5 bases to trimming and J lost 1 base, with 15 bases between them. This CDR3 has 14 amino acids. CDR3 amino acids: CSVSWGRGSYEQYF. DNA for the CDR3: TGCAGCGTTTCCTGGGGGCGCGGTTCCTACGAGCAGTACTTC.

The V call is TRBV5-1, the J call TRBJ1-6, with no clear D. Trimming pared 4 bases from V and 8 bases from J, leaving 13 bases between. The germline CDR1 and CDR2 sequences are SGHRS and YFSETQ. CDR3 length: 14 residues. The CDR3 here is CASSGGAGDSPLHF. CDR3 nucleotides: TGCGCCAGCAGCGGAGGAGCGGGCGATTCACCCCTCCACTTT.

The chain links TRBV10-3 to TRBJ1-2, with a weak D call TRBD1 (5 bases). Per germline, CDR1 ENHRY and CDR2 SYGVKD. Trimming took off 6 bases at V and 8 bases at J, with 10 bases between the two ends. The CDR3 covers 11 residues. CDR3: CAIRDMRGYTF. CDR3 in DNA: TGTGCCATCAGGGACATGAGGGGCTACACCTTC.